This T cell receptor (beta chain) was sequenced during a study of response to subunit inactivated influenza vaccine. TCRdb reanalysed the RT-PCR reads using MiXCR and keeps one entry per CDR3 protein. The profile shows about 170,000 distinct CDR3 sequences, 10% to 15% of them singletons. V shed 6 bases and J shed 2 bases, with 16 bases lying between them. The CDR3 consists of 15 residues. Germline CDR1 MDHEN, CDR2 SYDVKM. This clonotype was observed a handful of times. This same sample was also taken into another study, of T cells expressing NK-cell markers. That source adds: UMIs accompanied the 5'RACE template switching by which TCR beta cDNA was made. Sequencing of TCR beta repertoires drew on sorted CD3+CD56+NKG2C+, CD3+CD56+NKG2C- and CD3+CD56-NKG2C+ T cells. HCMV seropositivity characterized most of the eight sequenced donors, and seronegativity one. Top CD8+ clonotypes included the dominant CD3+CD56+NKG2C+ clonotypes in 5 to 7 donors. Clones of NKG2C+ T cells that had expanded were of unclear HCMV specificity.

This receptor was obtained from a man aged 50 to 60 who received an inactivated influenza vaccine. The rearrangement joins TRBV28 to TRBJ1-2; no clear D. Sample: CD8+ T cells sorted from PBMCs, taken about 13 days after vaccination. The CDR3 nucleotides read TGTGCCAGCAGCCCTTCCCATACACGGAACTATGGCTACACCTTC. It is translated as CASSPSHTRNYGYTF.